A selection of T cell receptor beta chains follows, all from one sample in a study. One entry per CDR3 protein, called by TCRdb with MiXCR from the RT-PCR reads. The sample carries about 700,000 distinct CDR3 sequences, approximately 15% recorded once. The specimen sequenced was memory CD4+ T cells from blood. The source of these receptors is a female donor in good health, serving as a healthy control. The CDR3 runs from the conserved cysteine through the conserved F or W. The D gene is left open where the match is weak. Expanded clones are given a class, and other clones once, few, many or no size at all.

abundance	v_gene	j_gene	d_gene	CDR3nt	CDR3aa
many	TRBV5-1	TRBJ1-4	-	TGCGCCAGCAGCTTCAGGCCAGACGATGAAAAACTGTTTTTT	CASSFRPDDEKLFF
many	TRBV20-1	TRBJ1-2	-	TGCAGGGCCGGGGCAGGGATTGATGGCTACACCTTC	CRAGAGIDGYTF
few	TRBV4-3	TRBJ1-1	-	TGCGCCAGCAGCCAGGGGGAGGGGCTGAACACTGAAGCTTTCTTT	CASSQGEGLNTEAFF
-	TRBV6-1	TRBJ1-4	-	TGTGCCGTACGGCGGGACGGATCTAATGAAAAACTGTTTTTT	CAVRRDGSNEKLFF
once	TRBV28	TRBJ1-6	-	TGTGCCAGCAGCGTGGAACCCCCCTCATATAATTCACCCCTCCACTTT	CASSVEPPSYNSPLHF
-	TRBV20-1	TRBJ1-2	-	TGCAGTGCTAGAGAATTTTTGGGGGGGGGCTACACCTTC	CSAREFLGGGYTF
-	TRBV9	TRBJ1-1	TRBD1	TGTGCCAGCAGCTCCCGGGACAGGGACGCTGAAGCTTTCTTT	CASSSRDRDAEAFF
few	TRBV5-5	TRBJ2-5	-	TGTGCCAGCAGTACTAGAGGGCCTCCAGTGGAGACCCAGTACTTC	CASSTRGPPVETQYF
few	TRBV5-1	TRBJ1-2	-	TGCGCCAGCAGCTTGTTCCCCGCCAGGGGCGAAGGCTACACCTTC	CASSLFPARGEGYTF
few	TRBV20-1	TRBJ2-3	TRBD2	TGCAGTGTCCCGGGACTAGAAGGTTATACGCAGTATTTT	CSVPGLEGYTQYF
-	TRBV21-1	TRBJ2-3	-	TGTGCCAGCAGCGTGTCTAGCGCCCGCACAGATACGCAGTATTTT	CASSVSSARTDTQYF
few	TRBV7-2	TRBJ2-7	-	TGTGCCAGCAGCGACAGGCCGGGCGAGCAGTACTTC	CASSDRPGEQYF
-	TRBV3-1	TRBJ2-3	TRBD2	TGTGCCAGCAGCCAACAACGACTTAGCGGGAACGCAGATACGCAGTATTTT	CASSQQRLSGNADTQYF
-	TRBV11-2	TRBJ1-2	-	TGTGCCAGCAGCTTTAAAGGCAGACTTGACTATGGCTACACCTTC	CASSFKGRLDYGYTF
-	TRBV6-5	TRBJ1-5	-	TGTGCCAGCAGTTACAAAGGGGCGAGGGATCAGCCCCAGCATTTT	CASSYKGARDQPQHF
-	TRBV4-2	TRBJ2-3	-	TGTGCCAGCAGCCAAGATCGGCTAGGCGGGGCAGATACGCAGTATTTT	CASSQDRLGGADTQYF
few	TRBV20-1	TRBJ2-1	TRBD2	TGCAGTGCTAGGGGAGGGCCCTTCAATGAGCAGTTCTTC	CSARGGPFNEQFF
many	TRBV7-2	TRBJ2-3	-	TGTGCCAGCAGACCTCAACCGCAGGGTACAGATACGCAGTATTTT	CASRPQPQGTDTQYF
-	TRBV2	TRBJ2-7	-	TGTGCCAGCAGTGTTGGACATGACTTTTACAATGAGCAGTACTTC	CASSVGHDFYNEQYF
many	TRBV12-3/TRBV12-4	TRBJ2-4	TRBD2	TGTGCCAGCGGTACGGGGGGAGGCAAAAACATTCAGTACTTC	CASGTGGGKNIQYF
many	TRBV6-5	TRBJ2-3	-	TGTGCCAGCAGCGGCACCCGCACAGATACGCAGTATTTT	CASSGTRTDTQYF
-	TRBV5-5	TRBJ2-1	-	TGTGCCAGCAGCTTGTCCGACTACTTTTACAATGAGCAGTTCTTC	CASSLSDYFYNEQFF
few	TRBV6-6	TRBJ1-5	-	TGTGCCAGCAGTTACGGGGCCGGGGAAGCACAGCCCCAGCATTTT	CASSYGAGEAQPQHF
-	TRBV3-1	TRBJ1-5	-	TGTGCCAGCAGCCAAGTCGGAGGGGCAGATCAGCCCCAGCATTTT	CASSQVGGADQPQHF
many	TRBV4-3	TRBJ2-7	-	TGCGCCAGCAGCCAAGCGTCGGGGAGTGTAAACGAGCAGTACTTC	CASSQASGSVNEQYF
few	TRBV24-1	TRBJ1-1	TRBD1	TGTGCCACCAGTGCCACCGGGACAGGTTTGACTGAAGCTTTCTTT	CATSATGTGLTEAFF
-	TRBV5-1	TRBJ2-5	-	TGCGCCACCGCGGACCCAGGGGTAGAGACCCAGTACTTC	CATADPGVETQYF
many	TRBV18	TRBJ1-2	TRBD1	TGTGCCAGCTCACGAGACAGGGGCCAGGGCTATGGCTACACCTTC	CASSRDRGQGYGYTF
few	TRBV7-9	TRBJ2-7	-	TGTGCCAGCAGCTTAGCTGGGGGATTGGCCTACGAGCAGTACTTC	CASSLAGGLAYEQYF
few	TRBV6-2/TRBV6-3	TRBJ2-1	TRBD2	TGTGCCAGCAGTTCGACGACAGCGGGAGGGTCGTACAATGAGCAGTTCTTC	CASSSTTAGGSYNEQFF
-	TRBV10-3	TRBJ1-1	-	TGTGCCATCAGTGAGTCGAAGAACACTGAAGCTTTCTTT	CAISESKNTEAFF
many	TRBV20-1	TRBJ2-1	-	TGCAGTGCCCCGGGACTGCCCTCAGGCAATGAGCAGTTCTTC	CSAPGLPSGNEQFF
few	TRBV7-2	TRBJ2-1	TRBD2	TGTGCCAGCAGCCCGTGGGCTAGCGGGAGGGCCAATGAGCAGTTCTTC	CASSPWASGRANEQFF
few	TRBV7-9	TRBJ2-7	-	TGTGCCAGCAGCAGATCATACTACGAGCAGTACTTC	CASSRSYYEQYF
few	TRBV15	TRBJ2-7	-	TGTGCCACCAGCAGGAGCAGGGGCGTTTACGAGCAGTACTTC	CATSRSRGVYEQYF
few	TRBV20-1	TRBJ2-1	TRBD2	TGCAGTGCTAGAGAACAAGCGGGGGACTACAATGAGCAGTTCTTC	CSAREQAGDYNEQFF
few	TRBV6-2/TRBV6-3	TRBJ1-5	TRBD1	TGTGCCAGCAGTTATTTCGGGACAGCGAGCAATCAGCCCCAGCATTTT	CASSYFGTASNQPQHF
few	TRBV11-2	TRBJ2-1	TRBD2	TGTGCCAGCAGCTTAGTGGCGGGAGGGTTCTCCATTGAGCAGTTCTTC	CASSLVAGGFSIEQFF
many	TRBV28	TRBJ1-5	TRBD1	TGTGCCAGCAGGACGGGACAGGGCAATCAGCCCCAGCATTTT	CASRTGQGNQPQHF
-	TRBV11-2	TRBJ2-1	TRBD2	TGTGCCAGCAGCTTAGGCAGCGGGAGGGCCCTCCAGGAGCAGTTCTTC	CASSLGSGRALQEQFF
few	TRBV3-2	TRBJ1-3	-	TGTGCCAGCAGCCAAGCGTCCCCCTCTGGAAACACCATATATTTT	CASSQASPSGNTIYF
many	TRBV18	TRBJ2-5	-	TGTGCCAGCTCATCCAGGAACAGAGAGACCCAGTACTTC	CASSSRNRETQYF
-	TRBV2	TRBJ1-5	-	TGTGCCAGCAGTGGGGGGTCGGAGGGAAGGAGTCAGCCCCAGCATTTT	CASSGGSEGRSQPQHF
many	TRBV7-8	TRBJ2-5	TRBD2	TGTGCCAGCAGCCCCGGGACTAGCGGGAGAAGGGAGGAGACCCAGTACTTC	CASSPGTSGRREETQYF
-	TRBV5-6	TRBJ1-1	TRBD1	TGTGCCAGCAGCTTTCGACAGGGCGGGAAAGCTTTCTTT	CASSFRQGGKAFF
-	TRBV19	TRBJ2-3	-	TGTGCCAGTAGTATTCCGGGAAGGGGCACAGATACGCAGTATTTT	CASSIPGRGTDTQYF
many	TRBV10-3	TRBJ2-3	-	TGTGCCATCAGTGAGCCCGATGGGGGCCGCCGGGCGGATACGCAGTATTTT	CAISEPDGGRRADTQYF
-	TRBV14	TRBJ2-4	-	TGTGCCAGCAGCCATGGGGACTGGGCCAACATTCAGTACTTC	CASSHGDWANIQYF
few	TRBV6-5	TRBJ1-5	-	TGTGCCAGCAGTTATGGGCACGGTCAGCCCCAGCATTTT	CASSYGHGQPQHF
few	TRBV6-2/TRBV6-3	TRBJ2-1	TRBD2	TGTGCCAGCAGCCCTCGGACTAGCGGCCGAGTAAACAATGAGCAGTTCTTC	CASSPRTSGRVNNEQFF
-	TRBV20-1	TRBJ1-4	-	TGCAGTGCCAAAGGCGGGGGTGGGGAAAAACTGTTTTTT	CSAKGGGGEKLFF
many	TRBV14	TRBJ2-2	-	TGTGCCAGCAGCCAAGGGGGAGCACCTTACACCGGGGAGCTGTTTTTT	CASSQGGAPYTGELFF
few	TRBV20-1	TRBJ2-2	-	TGCAGTGCCCTCGGGCCTCCCTTGAACACCGGGGAGCTGTTTTTT	CSALGPPLNTGELFF
few	TRBV20-1	TRBJ1-1	-	TGCAGTGCTTCCGTGGGGACGAACACTGAAGCTTTCTTT	CSASVGTNTEAFF
few	TRBV5-1	TRBJ1-2	-	TGCGCCAGCAGCTTGGCAGGGGAGGACTATGGCTACACCTTC	CASSLAGEDYGYTF
-	TRBV5-1	TRBJ2-6	TRBD2	TGCGCCAGCAGCTTGGAAGTAGCGGGGTACTCTGGGGCCAACGTCCTGACTTTC	CASSLEVAGYSGANVLTF